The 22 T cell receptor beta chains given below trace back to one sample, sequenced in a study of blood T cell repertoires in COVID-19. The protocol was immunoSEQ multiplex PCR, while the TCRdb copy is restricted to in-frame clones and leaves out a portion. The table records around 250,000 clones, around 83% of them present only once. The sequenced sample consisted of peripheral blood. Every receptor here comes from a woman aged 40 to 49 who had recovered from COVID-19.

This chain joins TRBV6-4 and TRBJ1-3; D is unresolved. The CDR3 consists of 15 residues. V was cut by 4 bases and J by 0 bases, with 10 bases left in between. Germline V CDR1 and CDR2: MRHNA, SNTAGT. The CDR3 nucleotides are TGTGCCAGCAGTGCGGAGATACCCTCTGGAAACACCATATATTTT. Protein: CASSAEIPSGNTIYF.

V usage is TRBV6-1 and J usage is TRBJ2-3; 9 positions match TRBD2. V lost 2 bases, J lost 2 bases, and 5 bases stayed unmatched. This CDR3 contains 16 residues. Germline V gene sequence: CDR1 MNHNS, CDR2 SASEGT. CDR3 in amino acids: CASSERGGGDTDTQYF. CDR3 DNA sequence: TGTGCCAGCAGTGAACGGGGCGGGGGGGACACAGATACGCAGTATTTT.

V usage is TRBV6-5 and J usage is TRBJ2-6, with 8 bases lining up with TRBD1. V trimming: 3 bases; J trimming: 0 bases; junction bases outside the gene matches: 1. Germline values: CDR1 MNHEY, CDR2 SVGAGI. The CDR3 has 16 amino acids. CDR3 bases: TGTGCCAGCAGTTATACAGGGGGCTCTGGGGCCAACGTCCTGACTTTC. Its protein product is CASSYTGGSGANVLTF.

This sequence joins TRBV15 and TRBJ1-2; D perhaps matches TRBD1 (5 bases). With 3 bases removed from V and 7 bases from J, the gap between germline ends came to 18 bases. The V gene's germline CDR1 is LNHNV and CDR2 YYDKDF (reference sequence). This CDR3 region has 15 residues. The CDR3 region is CATSRDRGVGGGYTF. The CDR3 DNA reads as TGTGCCACCAGCAGGGACCGGGGGGTAGGTGGTGGCTACACCTTC.

The CDR3 reads CASSQILAPETQYF. DNA for the CDR3: TGTGCCAGCAGCCAGATACTAGCCCCGGAGACCCAGTACTTC. V gene TRBV7-9 combines with J gene TRBJ2-5; D perhaps matches TRBD2 (6 bases). From germline, CDR1 is SEHNR and CDR2 FQNEAQ (reference sequence). The V end lost 5 bases, the J end lost 5 bases, and 15 bases lay between the germline ends. The CDR3 extends over 14 amino acids. The entire variable domain, with the rest obtained from reference TRBV7-9 and TRBJ2-5, is as follows: DTGVSQNPRHKITKRGQNVTFRCDPISEHNRLYWYRQTLGQGPEFLTYFQNEAQLEKSRLLSDRFSAERPKGSFSTLEIQRTEQGDSAMYLCASSQILAPETQYFGPGTRLLVL.

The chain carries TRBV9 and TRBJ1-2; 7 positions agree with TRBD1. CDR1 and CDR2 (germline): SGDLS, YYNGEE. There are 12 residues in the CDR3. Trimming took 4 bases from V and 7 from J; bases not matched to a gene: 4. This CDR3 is CASSTQGGGYTF. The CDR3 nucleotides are TGTGCCAGCAGCACCCAGGGGGGTGGCTACACCTTC.

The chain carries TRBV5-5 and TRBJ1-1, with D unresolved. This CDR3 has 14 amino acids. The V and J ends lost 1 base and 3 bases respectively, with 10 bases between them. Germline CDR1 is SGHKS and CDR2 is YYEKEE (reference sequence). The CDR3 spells CASSLSRIYTEAFF. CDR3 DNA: TGTGCCAGCAGCTTGAGCAGGATTTACACTGAAGCTTTCTTT.

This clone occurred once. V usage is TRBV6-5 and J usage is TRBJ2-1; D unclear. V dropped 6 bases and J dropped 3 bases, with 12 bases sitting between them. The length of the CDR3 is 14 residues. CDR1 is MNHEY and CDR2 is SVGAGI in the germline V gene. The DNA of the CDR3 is TGTGCCAGCAGGGTTATGGGCAGCTACAATGAGCAGTTCTTC. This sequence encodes CASRVMGSYNEQFF.

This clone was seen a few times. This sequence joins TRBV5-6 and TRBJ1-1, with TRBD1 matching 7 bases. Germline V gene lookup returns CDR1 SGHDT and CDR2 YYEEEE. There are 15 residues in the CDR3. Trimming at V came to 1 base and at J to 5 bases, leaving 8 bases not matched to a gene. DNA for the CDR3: TGTGCCAGCAGCTTGCCTCGACAGGGAGAAACTGAAGCTTTCTTT. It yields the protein CASSLPRQGETEAFF.

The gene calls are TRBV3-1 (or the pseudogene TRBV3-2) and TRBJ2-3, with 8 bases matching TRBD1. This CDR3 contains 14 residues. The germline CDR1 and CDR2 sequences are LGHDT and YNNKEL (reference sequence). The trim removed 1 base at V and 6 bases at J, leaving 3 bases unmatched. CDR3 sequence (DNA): TGTGCCAGCAGCCAAGGGACAGGGAGGGATACGCAGTATTTT. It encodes CASSQGTGRDTQYF.

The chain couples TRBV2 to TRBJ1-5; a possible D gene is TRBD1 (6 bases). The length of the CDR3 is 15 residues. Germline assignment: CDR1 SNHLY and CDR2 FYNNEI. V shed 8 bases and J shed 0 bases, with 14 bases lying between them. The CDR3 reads CASEGDPYSNQPQHF. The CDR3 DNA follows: TGTGCCAGCGAGGGGGACCCCTATAGCAATCAGCCCCAGCATTTT.

For the CDR3, the DNA is TGTGCCAGCAGCTTAGATGGGCCGAGAAGCTCCTACGAGCAGTACTTC. It codes for CASSLDGPRSSYEQYF. This rearrangement joins TRBV11-2 to TRBJ2-7; D gene uncertain. With 0 bases removed from V and 0 bases from J, the gap between germline ends came to 12 bases. CDR3 length equals 16 residues. CDR1 is SGHAT, CDR2 FQNNGV, per germline.

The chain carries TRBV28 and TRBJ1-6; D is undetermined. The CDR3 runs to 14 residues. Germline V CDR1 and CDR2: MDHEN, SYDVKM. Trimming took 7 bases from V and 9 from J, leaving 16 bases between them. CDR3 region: CASTIENSPSPLHF. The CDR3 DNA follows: TGTGCCAGCACCATTGAGAACAGTCCTTCACCCCTCCACTTT.

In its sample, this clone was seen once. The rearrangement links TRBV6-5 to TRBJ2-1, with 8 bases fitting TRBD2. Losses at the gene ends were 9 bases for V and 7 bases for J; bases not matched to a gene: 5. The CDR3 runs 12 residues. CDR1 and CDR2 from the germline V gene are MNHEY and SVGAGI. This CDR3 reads CASIAGLNEQFF. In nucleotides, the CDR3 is TGTGCCAGTATAGCGGGGCTGAATGAGCAGTTCTTC.

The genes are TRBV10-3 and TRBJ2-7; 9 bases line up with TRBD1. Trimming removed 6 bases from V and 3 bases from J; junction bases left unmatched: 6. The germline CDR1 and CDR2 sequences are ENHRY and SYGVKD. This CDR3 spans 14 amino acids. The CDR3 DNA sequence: TGTGCCATCAGCGCCGGGACAGGGTTCTACGAGCAGTACTTC. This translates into CAISAGTGFYEQYF.

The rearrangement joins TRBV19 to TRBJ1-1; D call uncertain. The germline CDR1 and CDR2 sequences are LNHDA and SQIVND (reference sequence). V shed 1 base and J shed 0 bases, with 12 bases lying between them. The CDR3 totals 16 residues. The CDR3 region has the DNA TGTGCCAGTAGTATAGGGGGAGGAGTCATGAACACTGAAGCTTTCTTT. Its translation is CASSIGGGVMNTEAFF.

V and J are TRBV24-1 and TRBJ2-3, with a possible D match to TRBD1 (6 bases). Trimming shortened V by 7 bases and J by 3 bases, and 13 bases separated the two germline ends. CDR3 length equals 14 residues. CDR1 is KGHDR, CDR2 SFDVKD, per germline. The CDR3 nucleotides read TGTGCCACCAGAGAACAGGGAGCTACAGATACGCAGTATTTT. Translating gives CATREQGATDTQYF.

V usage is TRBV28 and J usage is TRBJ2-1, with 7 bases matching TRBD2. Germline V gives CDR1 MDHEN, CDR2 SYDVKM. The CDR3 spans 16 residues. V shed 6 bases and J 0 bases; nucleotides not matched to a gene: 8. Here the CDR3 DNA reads TGTGCCAGCAGCCCCGGCGGGGGAGGCTCCTACAATGAGCAGTTCTTC. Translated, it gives CASSPGGGGSYNEQFF.

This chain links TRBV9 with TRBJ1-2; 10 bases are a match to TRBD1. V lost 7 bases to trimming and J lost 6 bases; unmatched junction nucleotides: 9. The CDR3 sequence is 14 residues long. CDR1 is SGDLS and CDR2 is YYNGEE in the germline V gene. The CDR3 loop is CASGGTGARDGYTF. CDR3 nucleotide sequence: TGTGCCAGCGGCGGGACAGGGGCCCGTGATGGCTACACCTTC.

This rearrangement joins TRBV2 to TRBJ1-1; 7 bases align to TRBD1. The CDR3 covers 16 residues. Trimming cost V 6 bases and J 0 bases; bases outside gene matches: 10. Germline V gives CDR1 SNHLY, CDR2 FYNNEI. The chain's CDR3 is CASRPGQPLMNTEAFF. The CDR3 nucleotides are TGTGCCAGCAGGCCGGGACAGCCGCTTATGAACACTGAAGCTTTCTTT.

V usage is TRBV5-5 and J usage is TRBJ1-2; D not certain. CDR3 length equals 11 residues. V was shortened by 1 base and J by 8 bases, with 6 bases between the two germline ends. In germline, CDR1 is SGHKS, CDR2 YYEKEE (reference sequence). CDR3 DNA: TGTGCCAGCAGCTTGAGTCAGGGCTACACCTTC. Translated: CASSLSQGYTF.

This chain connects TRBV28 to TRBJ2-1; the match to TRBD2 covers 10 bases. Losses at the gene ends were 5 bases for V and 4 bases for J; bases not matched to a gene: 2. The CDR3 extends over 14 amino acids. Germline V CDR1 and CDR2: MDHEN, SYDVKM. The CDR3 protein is CASSSGGVYNEQFF. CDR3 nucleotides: TGTGCCAGCAGTAGCGGGGGGGTATACAATGAGCAGTTCTTC.